Listed here are 6 T cell receptor beta chains from one sample, sequenced in a study of blood T cell repertoires in COVID-19. The table came from immunoSEQ multiplex PCR; TCRdb's copy has only in-frame clones and leaves some out. Of 450,000 or so clones listed, roughly 89% are singletons. Sequenced input: peripheral blood. The receptors come from a young man with COVID-19, enrolled during active disease.

The rearrangement links TRBV10-3 to TRBJ1-1, with TRBD1 matching 10 bases. CDR3 size: 17 residues. The J segment lost 0 bases and the V segment lost 10 bases, leaving 14 bases of the junction unmatched. The germline CDR1 and CDR2 sequences are ENHRY and SYGVKD. The CDR3 region has the DNA TGTGCCACCGAAGGCCGGACAGGGGGAGGGATGAACACTGAAGCTTTCTTT. This translates into CATEGRTGGGMNTEAFF.

The chain has TRBV14 and TRBJ1-1; D is undetermined. The germline CDR1 and CDR2 sequences are SGHDN and FVKESK. V was cut by 6 bases and J by 1 base, with 12 bases left in between. The CDR3 sequence is 14 residues long. The CDR3 DNA sequence: TGTGCCAGCAGGTACCTGGCAGGGAACACTGAAGCTTTCTTT. It yields the protein CASRYLAGNTEAFF.

This clone has a single count. The rearrangement links TRBV2 to TRBJ2-2; possible D gene TRBD2, 5 bases. Germline CDR1 reads SNHLY; CDR2 reads FYNNEI. The CDR3 is 13 amino acids. Trimming cost V 7 bases and J 3 bases, with 9 bases left between them. The CDR3 DNA is TGTGCCAGCAATGCGGGTCACACCGGGGAGCTGTTTTTT. Its protein product is CASNAGHTGELFF.

The count of this clone is one. V usage is TRBV19 and J usage is TRBJ2-7, with D tentatively TRBD1 (5 bases). From germline, CDR1 is LNHDA and CDR2 SQIVND (reference sequence). The germline V and J ends were trimmed by 7 bases and 2 bases, with 18 bases remaining between them. There are 15 residues in the CDR3. The CDR3 is CASILIQEDTYEQYF. In DNA form, the CDR3 reads TGTGCCAGTATCCTGATACAGGAAGACACCTACGAGCAGTACTTC.

This chain links TRBV29-1 with TRBJ2-6; a possible D gene is TRBD2 (6 bases). CDR1 and CDR2 from the germline V gene are SQVTM and ANQGSEA. The V gene lost 4 bases and the J gene lost 4 bases, with 20 bases spanning the gap. CDR3 size: 17 residues. CDR3 nucleotides: TGCAGCGTTGTTCTTCGGGACTTAACTCCAGGGGCCAACGTCCTGACTTTC. Translating it yields CSVVLRDLTPGANVLTF.

This rearrangement joins TRBV18 to TRBJ1-1, with D perhaps TRBD1 (5 bases). Germline loops: CDR1 KGHSH, CDR2 LQKENI. The CDR3 consists of 17 residues. With 4 bases removed from V and 0 bases from J, the gap between germline ends came to 18 bases. The CDR3 protein is CASSLNLRTSMNTEAFF. The CDR3 DNA is TGTGCCAGCTCACTCAACTTGAGGACATCCATGAACACTGAAGCTTTCTTT.